This entry lists 8 T cell receptor beta chains sequenced from one sample in a study of blood T cell repertoires in COVID-19. Generated by immunoSEQ multiplex PCR, the TCRdb table keeps only in-frame clones and is missing some. The sample carries about 250,000 clones, about nine tenths recorded once. Sequenced: peripheral blood. These receptors all stem from a woman aged 40 to 50 who had recovered from COVID-19.

The chain joins TRBV7-8 to TRBJ2-1, with 7 positions matching TRBD1. CDR3 size: 16 residues. CDR1 SGHVS and CDR2 FQNEAQ come from the germline V gene. The V segment lost 6 bases and the J segment 7 bases; nucleotides outside the gene matches: 15. CDR3 sequence: CASSYTDRVMGNEQFF. CDR3 coding DNA: TGTGCCAGCAGTTATACCGACAGGGTGATGGGTAATGAGCAGTTCTTC.

The chain joins TRBV7-9 to TRBJ2-2; the D is unclear. Trimming pared 3 bases from V and 4 bases from J, leaving 9 bases between. The CDR3 runs 14 residues. In germline, CDR1 is SEHNR, CDR2 FQNEAQ (reference sequence). The CDR3 DNA reads TGTGCCAGCAGCTTGGCGGTAACCACCGGGGAGCTGTTTTTT. This encodes CASSLAVTTGELFF.

V gene TRBV18 combines with J gene TRBJ1-1; perhaps TRBD1 as D (5 bases). V lost 2 bases and J lost 1, with 14 bases in between. The germline V gene has CDR1 KGHSH and CDR2 LQKENI. This CDR3 is built from 16 residues. The CDR3 loop is CASSPSSGGSNTEAFF. CDR3 nucleotide sequence: TGTGCCAGCTCACCATCGAGCGGGGGATCGAACACTGAAGCTTTCTTT.

V is TRBV5-1 and J is TRBJ2-7, with a possible D match to TRBD1 (5 bases). The V end was cut by 5 bases, the J end by 1 base, with 13 bases between. The germline CDR1 and CDR2 sequences are SGHRS and YFSETQ. CDR3 length: 14 amino acids. The CDR3 spells CASRSQGSSYEQYF. The CDR3 region has the DNA TGCGCCAGCAGAAGCCAGGGCTCATCCTACGAGCAGTACTTC.

The chain links TRBV12-3 or TRBV12-4 to TRBJ1-2; no definite D call. V was trimmed by 6 bases and J by 8 bases, leaving 16 bases between them. CDR3 length: 13 amino acids. The CDR3 nucleotides are TGTGCCAGCAGCCAACGGGCACTAGAAGGCTACACCTTC. This gives the protein CASSQRALEGYTF.

The table lists this clone with a count of one. In DNA, the CDR3 is TGTGCCTGGAGTAGTGACAGGGCGGCCGAGCAGTACTTC. This translates into CAWSSDRAAEQYF. The rearrangement links TRBV30 to TRBJ2-7, with TRBD1 identical over 7 bases. The CDR3 sequence is 13 residues long. From germline, CDR1 is GTSNPN and CDR2 SVGIG (reference sequence). With V trimmed by 2 bases and J by 6 bases, 7 bases remained unmatched.

V is TRBV2 and J is TRBJ2-5; 10 bases are a match to TRBD1. The J segment lost 1 base and the V segment lost 4 bases, leaving 9 bases of the junction unmatched. This CDR3 is 17 amino acids long. From germline, CDR1 is SNHLY and CDR2 FYNNEI. The CDR3 region is CASSGSRRTGGQETQYF. CDR3 coding DNA: TGTGCCAGCAGTGGATCACGTCGGACAGGGGGCCAAGAGACCCAGTACTTC. The whole variable domain, remainder taken from reference TRBV2 and TRBJ2-5, is EPEVTQTPSHQVTQMGQEVILRCVPISNHLYFYWYRQILGQKVEFLVSFYNNEISEKSEIFDDQFSVERPDGSNFTLKIRSTKLEDSAMYFCASSGSRRTGGQETQYFGPGTRLLVL.

CDR3 nucleotide sequence: TGTGCCAGCAGCCCAGAGCAAGAGACCCAGTACTTC. It codes for CASSPEQETQYF. V usage is TRBV6-2 or TRBV6-3 and J usage is TRBJ2-5; no clear D gene. The V gene lost 6 bases and the J gene lost 2 bases, with 7 bases spanning the gap. The germline V gene has CDR1 MNHEY and CDR2 SVGEGT. The CDR3 covers 12 residues.